Given below is one T cell receptor beta chain in context. Its matching antigen is unknown. This record belongs to a study of cytomegalovirus exposure and HLA in healthy donors. Germline assignment: CDR1 MNHEY and CDR2 SMNVEV (reference sequence). V gave up 3 bases and J gave up 3 bases, with 12 bases separating them. The CDR3 spans 14 residues. Study results and limitations: For TCR beta chains, V- and J-gene trimming was later linked to a missense DCLRE1C variant. Several of the most significant clusters appeared, in a later analysis, to be linked to common viral pathogens. The number of N-insertions in an Asian-associated ancestry cluster was reportedly below the roughly 620-donor mean in a later analysis. Later on, analysis showed that most CMV-associated TCR beta chains appeared to be HLA-restricted.

The PCR was carried out with 60 Vbeta primers and 13 Jbeta primers. TCRdb keeps only in-frame clones here, not all; method: immunoSEQ multiplex PCR. The repertoire holds approximately 200,000 clones, with roughly 83% as singletons. The clonotype originates from a boy younger than 18 in good health and CMV-seronegative. This chain connects TRBV27 to TRBJ2-7; weak D call: TRBD1 (7 bases). Input material: PBMCs. CDR3 sequence: CASSFGGGFYEQYF. The CDR3 DNA reads as TGTGCCAGCAGTTTCGGAGGGGGCTTCTACGAGCAGTACTTC.